The sequence of this T cell receptor beta chain was determined in a study of tumor-infiltrating lymphocytes in primary liver carcinoma. V lost 6 bases and J 2 bases, leaving 13 bases between the germline ends. CDR1 ENHRY and CDR2 SYGVKD come from the germline V gene. CDR3 size: 14 residues. Study outcomes and limitations: Blood had a significantly lower top-250-clone fraction than tumors did (p = 0.039).

This clonotype was recorded once. Antigen: not known. The CDR3 ends on some other residue instead of the conserved phenylalanine or tryptophan, so this is likely a read error. Priming with a constant-region primer yielded TCR beta cDNA from about 450 ng total RNA. Slightly modified ARM-PCR, run as three nested multiplex PCR rounds, produced the TCR beta libraries. Primers for the first two PCR rounds were TRBV1-TRBV30 forward primers and a C-beta reverse primer (approximately 9 cycles per round). MiXCR, applied by TCRdb to the multiplex PCR reads, yields one record per CDR3 protein. The data show 180,000 or so distinct CDR3 sequences, roughly three fifths seen once. Researchers drew blood RNA from unsorted whole blood and extracted germline DNA as well. It was before surgery that around 3.7 milliliters of peripheral blood were collected.

The receptor was derived from a man in his forties with primary liver carcinoma and hepatitis B virus infection. The chain combines TRBV10-3 with TRBJ1-2; maybe TRBD1 (5 bases). Input material: peripheral blood. The CDR3 loop is CAIRDLTENYGYTL. CDR3 in DNA: TGTGCCATCAGGGATTTGACAGAAAACTATGGCTACACCCTC.